This passage covers 9 T cell receptor beta chains from one sample sequenced in a study of control samples from healthy donors and cancer patients. Assay: immunoSEQ multiplex PCR; the TCRdb copy retains only in-frame clones and omits some. The repertoire holds roughly 24,000 clones, around 83% seen once, with roughly 23% in the top ten. Sample: PBMCs. Receptors were obtained from a man aged 60 to 75 with colorectal cancer.

The rearrangement links TRBV2 to TRBJ1-2, with unresolved D. Germline V gives CDR1 SNHLY, CDR2 FYNNEI. V dropped 6 bases and J dropped 8 bases, with 22 bases sitting between them. This CDR3 is 15 amino acids long. The CDR3 is CASSPMGSEARGYTF. CDR3 bases: TGTGCCAGCAGCCCGATGGGATCCGAGGCGCGGGGCTACACCTTC.

J is TRBJ1-5 and V is TRBV6-4; TRBD1 agrees at 7 bases. The CDR3 has 19 residues. CDR1 and CDR2 (germline): MRHNA, SNTAGT. V lost 2 bases to trimming and J lost 4 bases; unmatched junction nucleotides: 17. Written as DNA, the CDR3 is TGTGCCAGCAGTGACAAGCTCGGCCCTACGGGACAGATGAATCAGCCCCAGCATTTT. Protein sequence: CASSDKLGPTGQMNQPQHF.

This rearrangement joins TRBV18 to TRBJ1-6, with a tentative D call TRBD1 (6 bases). The CDR3 runs 14 residues. Germline lookup yields CDR1 KGHSH and CDR2 LQKENI. Trimming took off 3 bases at V and 9 bases at J, with 12 bases between the two ends. DNA of the CDR3: TGTGCCAGCTCACCTTCAGGGGTGAGTTCACCCCTCCACTTT. Translation: CASSPSGVSSPLHF.

The J gene is TRBJ2-3, the V gene TRBV5-1, with TRBD2 matching 9 bases. The trim removed 5 bases at V and 4 bases at J, leaving 5 bases unmatched. CDR3 size: 14 residues. Germline CDR1 SGHRS, CDR2 YFSETQ. The CDR3 coding sequence is TGCGCCAGCAGGGCTAGCGGGGAGGCAGATACGCAGTATTTT. Translated, it gives CASRASGEADTQYF.

This chain links TRBV9 with TRBJ2-7; 7 nucleotides line up with TRBD1. With 4 bases clipped from V and 2 bases from J, the junction kept 9 bases outside the gene matches. CDR3 length: 15 amino acids. Germline values: CDR1 SGDLS, CDR2 YYNGEE. The CDR3 DNA reads as TGTGCCAGCAGCCCCACGGGACAGATGACCTACGAGCAGTACTTC. Protein sequence: CASSPTGQMTYEQYF.

The chain has TRBV7-9 and TRBJ1-1; D perhaps matches TRBD1 (5 bases). The germline gives CDR1 SEHNR, CDR2 FQNEAQ (reference sequence). CDR3 size: 11 residues. Trimming left V 6 bases short and J 9 bases short, with 11 bases between. The CDR3, as DNA: TGTGCCAGCAGAGGGGACGGGAAAGCTTTCTTT. Translated: CASRGDGKAFF.

This clone was observed a few times. The rearrangement joins TRBV4-1 to TRBJ1-1; D might be TRBD1 (6 bases). Trimming took 4 bases from V and 6 from J, leaving 15 bases between them. CDR1 is MGHRA and CDR2 is YSYEKL in the germline V gene. CDR3 length: 14 amino acids. CDR3 residues: CASSREGGEAEAFF. The DNA of the CDR3 is TGCGCCAGCAGCCGGGAGGGGGGTGAAGCTGAAGCTTTCTTT.

This sequence joins TRBV27 and TRBJ2-6, with a weak D call TRBD2 (6 bases). V was cut by 3 bases and J by 1 base, with 7 bases left in between. CDR3 size: 15 residues. Looked up from germline, CDR1 is MNHEY and CDR2 is SMNVEV (reference sequence). CDR3 region: CASSFAGSGANVLTF. The CDR3 DNA reads TGTGCCAGCAGTTTCGCGGGGTCTGGGGCCAACGTCCTGACTTTC.

The chain recombines TRBV7-9 with TRBJ2-1, with D perhaps matching TRBD1 or TRBD2 (5 bases each). Germline loops: CDR1 SEHNR, CDR2 FQNEAQ (reference sequence). The CDR3 consists of 15 residues. Trimming left V 6 bases short and J 7 bases short, with 19 bases between. CDR3 region: CASRFPGPPGNEQFF. Written as DNA, the CDR3 is TGTGCCAGCAGATTCCCGGGACCCCCAGGGAATGAGCAGTTCTTC.